The clone carrying this T cell receptor (beta chain) was seen at least ten times. This CDR3 is also generated by other DNA sequences in the sample. The data are from a study of T cell clones after liver transplantation. Profiled with immunoSEQ multiplex PCR; TCRdb holds only in-frame clones, not every one. Among just over 60,000 clones listed, roughly two thirds were seen once. The CDR3 loop spans 13 amino acids. In germline, CDR1 is LNHDA, CDR2 SQIVND (reference sequence). The V end was cut by 5 bases, the J end by 4 bases, with 12 bases between. The TCR was taken from a human donor who received a liver transplant. This chain uses TRBV19 with TRBJ2-7; D possibly corresponds to TRBD1 (6 bases). The sequences come from CD4+ T cells from blood, collected before liver transplant. CDR3 sequence (DNA): TGTGCCAGTAGTCCCAGGACAGTTTACGAGCAGTACTTC. Its translation is CASSPRTVYEQYF.